These 13 T cell receptor beta chains were sequenced from one sample in a study of post-analysis software for immune sequencing data. Study conclusions and caveats: About 5 TRBV segments were more frequent in patients than controls; TRBV5-6, TRBV5-1 and TRBV20-1 belonged to this group.

cDNA libraries for TCR beta contained unique molecular identifiers. TCRdb re-called the PCR reads with MiXCR, one entry per CDR3 protein. Among under 200,000 distinct CDR3 sequences listed, around 29% were seen once. The antigens of these receptors remain unknown. The sequencing sample was made of blood. These receptors originate from a girl aged 2-17 years with multiple sclerosis.

This clonotype was counted many times. The chain recombines TRBV3-1 with TRBJ1-1; D unclear. The CDR3 is 13 residues long. Germline CDR1 LGHDT, CDR2 YNNKEL (reference sequence). Trimming stripped 1 base from V and 0 bases from J, with 3 bases between. The CDR3 DNA is TGTGCCAGCAGCCAAGTGGTGAACACTGAAGCTTTCTTT. It specifies CASSQVVNTEAFF.

This clonotype has at least ten counts. The rearrangement uses TRBV5-1 and TRBJ2-7, with 9 bases aligning to TRBD1. With V trimmed by 4 bases and J by 5 bases, 7 bases remained unmatched. The CDR3 is made up of 14 amino acids. Germline CDR1 is SGHRS and CDR2 is YFSETQ. CDR3 sequence reads: CASSPGQGPNEQYF. CDR3 nucleotides: TGCGCCAGCAGCCCCGGACAGGGGCCCAACGAGCAGTACTTC. The full variable domain, completed using reference TRBV5-1 and TRBJ2-7, is KAGVTQTPRYLIKTRGQQVTLSCSPISGHRSVSWYQQTPGQGLQFLFEYFSETQRNKGNFPGRFSGRQFSNSRSEMNVSTLELGDSALYLCASSPGQGPNEQYFGPGTRLTVT.

This clonotype showed up many times. V usage is TRBV4-1 and J usage is TRBJ2-3; TRBD1 aligns across 9 bases. V lost 0 bases, J lost 3 bases, and 1 base stayed unmatched. Germline CDR1 and CDR2: MGHRA and YSYEKL. The CDR3 runs 15 residues. The CDR3 region has the DNA TGCGCCAGCAGCCAAGAGACAGGGGGGACAGATACGCAGTATTTT. Residues: CASSQETGGTDTQYF.

V usage is TRBV11-2 and J usage is TRBJ2-1, with 8 bases matching TRBD2. Germline CDR1 and CDR2: SGHAT and FQNNGV. V gave up 5 bases and J gave up 4 bases; unmatched junction bases: 16. The length of the CDR3 is 18 residues. The CDR3 here is CASSALRGGTASYNEQFF. The CDR3 bases are TGTGCCAGCAGCGCCCTTCGCGGGGGGACCGCTTCTTACAATGAGCAGTTCTTC.

This rearrangement joins TRBV29-1 to TRBJ2-3; 8 nucleotides agree with TRBD1. This CDR3 has 13 amino acids. Losses at the gene ends were 6 bases for V and 3 bases for J; bases not matched to a gene: 5. Germline CDR1 is SQVTM and CDR2 is ANQGSEA. The CDR3 here is CSVLRGPTDTQYF. The CDR3 bases are TGCAGCGTACTCAGGGGGCCTACAGATACGCAGTATTTT.

In this sample, this clonotype turned up a few times. This rearrangement joins TRBV7-9 to TRBJ2-3, with D tentatively TRBD1 (5 bases). V was pared by 6 bases and J by 3 bases, with 19 bases between. The CDR3 has 16 residues. In germline, CDR1 is SEHNR, CDR2 FQNEAQ (reference sequence). CDR3 loop: CASSPDFVQGTDTQYF. DNA for the CDR3: TGTGCCAGCAGTCCAGATTTTGTGCAGGGTACAGATACGCAGTATTTT.

This clonotype was detected only a few times. The V and J genes are TRBV5-1 and TRBJ1-6; D is uncertain. The V end lost 5 bases, the J end lost 10 bases, and 19 bases lay between the germline ends. Germline loops: CDR1 SGHRS, CDR2 YFSETQ. The CDR3 extends over 15 amino acids. The CDR3 loop reads CASRVLEGSGSPLHF. DNA of the CDR3: TGCGCCAGCAGGGTCCTCGAAGGGTCGGGATCACCCCTCCACTTT.

In this sample, this clonotype turned up many times. Written as DNA, the CDR3 is TGTGCCAGCAGCCTTAGATTTTCTGGGGCCAACGTCCTGACTTTC. Translating gives CASSLRFSGANVLTF. The rearrangement joins TRBV7-2 to TRBJ2-6; unclear D gene. The V end was cut by 5 bases, the J end by 1 base, with 9 bases between. Germline loops: CDR1 SGHTA, CDR2 FQGNSA. This CDR3 region has 15 residues.

J is TRBJ2-1 and V is TRBV5-1; perhaps TRBD1 as D (6 bases). TRBJ2-7 matches the DNA end more closely, so the J call is doubtful. CDR3 length equals 15 residues. Germline V CDR1 and CDR2: SGHRS, YFSETQ. The CDR3 here is CASSVGHLSYNEQYF. For the CDR3, the DNA is TGCGCCAGCAGCGTGGGACACTTATCCTACAATGAGCAGTACTTC.

This clonotype was recorded a few times. The chain combines TRBV28 with TRBJ2-7, with D perhaps TRBD1 (6 bases). V lost 1 base and J lost 2, with 18 bases in between. The CDR3 length is 17 residues. Germline lookup yields CDR1 MDHEN and CDR2 SYDVKM. CDR3 sequence reads: CASSLSGTGTKTYEQYF. The DNA of the CDR3 is TGTGCCAGCAGTTTATCGGGGACCGGGACAAAGACCTACGAGCAGTACTTC.

This clonotype turned up a few times. The CDR3 region has the DNA TGTGCCAGCGGCCGCAGCGGGGGGTTAAACACCGGGGAGCTGTTTTTT. Translated: CASGRSGGLNTGELFF. The rearrangement joins TRBV7-9 to TRBJ2-2; 9 nucleotides agree with TRBD2. J was trimmed by 2 bases and V by 8 bases; bases with no gene match: 9. Germline CDR1 SEHNR, CDR2 FQNEAQ (reference sequence). CDR3 length: 16 amino acids. Filled out from reference TRBV7-9 and TRBJ2-2, the complete variable domain reads DTGVSQNPRHKITKRGQNVTFRCDPISEHNRLYWYRQTLGQGPEFLTYFQNEAQLEKSRLLSDRFSAERPKGSFSTLEIQRTEQGDSAMYLCASGRSGGLNTGELFFGEGSRLTVL.

J is TRBJ2-2 and V is TRBV7-2; D is unclear. CDR1 SGHTA and CDR2 FQGNSA come from the germline V gene. Trimming took off 5 bases at V and 2 bases at J, with 6 bases between the two ends. CDR3 length: 13 amino acids. The CDR3: CASSLINTGELFF. CDR3 coding DNA: TGTGCCAGCAGCCTGATTAACACCGGGGAGCTGTTTTTT.

The sample holds many counts of this clonotype. Here the CDR3 reads CASSLGGQYQETQYF. The CDR3 DNA reads as TGCGCCAGCAGCTTGGGGGGACAGTACCAAGAGACCCAGTACTTC. V is TRBV5-1 and J is TRBJ2-5; 7 bases fit TRBD1. This CDR3 has 15 residues. The V gene's germline CDR1 is SGHRS and CDR2 YFSETQ. The V and J ends lost 0 bases and 0 bases, in that order; junction bases with no gene match: 2.